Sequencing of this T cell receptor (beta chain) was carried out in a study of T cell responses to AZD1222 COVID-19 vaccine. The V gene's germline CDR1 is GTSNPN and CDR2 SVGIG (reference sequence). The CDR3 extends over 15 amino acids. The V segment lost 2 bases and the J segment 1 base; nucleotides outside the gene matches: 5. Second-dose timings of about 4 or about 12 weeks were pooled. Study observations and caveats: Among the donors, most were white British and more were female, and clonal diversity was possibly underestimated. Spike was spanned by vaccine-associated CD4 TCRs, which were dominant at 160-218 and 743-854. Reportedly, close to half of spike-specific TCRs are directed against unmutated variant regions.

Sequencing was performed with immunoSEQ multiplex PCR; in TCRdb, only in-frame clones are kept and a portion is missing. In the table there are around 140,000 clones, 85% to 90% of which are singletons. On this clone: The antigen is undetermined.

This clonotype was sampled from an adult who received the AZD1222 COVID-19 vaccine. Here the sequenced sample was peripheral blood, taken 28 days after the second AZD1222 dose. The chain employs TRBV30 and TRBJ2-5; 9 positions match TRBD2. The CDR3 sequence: CAWSWLAGIQETQYF. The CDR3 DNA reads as TGTGCCTGGAGTTGGCTAGCGGGAATCCAAGAGACCCAGTACTTC.